A selection of T cell receptor beta chains follows, all from one sample in a study of blood T cell repertoires in COVID-19. Profiling relied on immunoSEQ multiplex PCR, and the TCRdb table lists in-frame clones only, not all of them. The table has hundreds of thousands of clones, approximately 88% seen once; the top ten hold 6.9%. Sequencing was done on a sample of peripheral blood. Receptor source: a woman in her thirties who had recovered from COVID-19. CDR3s include the opening cysteine and the closing phenylalanine or tryptophan. Fields, in order: J gene, V gene, clone size, D gene, CDR3 protein. D genes are given only for firm matches. Clone sizes are given selectively: once, few, many, or a class where the clone is expanded.

>TRBJ2-7|TRBV6-2/TRBV6-3|-|-
CASSYGLYEQYF
>TRBJ1-5|TRBV6-2/TRBV6-3|-|TRBD1
CASSYTRDRGYSNQPQHF
>TRBJ1-4|TRBV5-6|-|-
CASSFQGYEKLFF
>TRBJ1-5|TRBV4-2|few|-
CASSPDRPNQPQHF
>TRBJ1-4|TRBV28|-|TRBD1
CASSSDQTGNEKLFF
>TRBJ2-5|TRBV7-2|-|-
CASSPARQVETQYF
>TRBJ1-5|TRBV27|few|TRBD1
CASSQSFRQGGTSNQPQHF
>TRBJ2-1|TRBV3-1/TRBV3-2|-|TRBD2
CASSHSLRTSGGAEQFF
>TRBJ1-1|TRBV14|-|TRBD1
CASSQRDRGGEAFF
>TRBJ2-7|TRBV7-8|-|TRBD2
CASSLARGLAGTYEQYF
>TRBJ2-3|TRBV9|few|TRBD2
CASSGTSGEQDTQYF
>TRBJ1-4|TRBV15|-|-
CATSRGEDTSNEKLFF
>TRBJ1-6|TRBV4-2|-|TRBD1
CASSLTIRDRGHSPLHF
>TRBJ1-6|TRBV14|-|-
CASSQVTGVRSPLHF
>TRBJ2-7|TRBV28|-|TRBD1
CASIATGGEFYEQYF
>TRBJ1-2|TRBV18|-|TRBD1
CASSPGQGLIYGYTF
>TRBJ2-2|TRBV5-8|-|-
CASSLTGSTGELFF
>TRBJ2-7|TRBV19|-|TRBD2
CASTKYGTSGGSPPYEQYF
>TRBJ1-1|TRBV5-4|-|-
CASSLEEGDEAFF
>TRBJ2-2|TRBV19|-|-
CASSAVVTGELFF
>TRBJ1-1|TRBV18|-|TRBD1
CASSPQGGGNTEAFF
>TRBJ2-3|TRBV7-3|-|TRBD2
CASSYSGGGTDTQYF
>TRBJ1-1|TRBV5-5|-|-
CASSLGGLMNTEAFF
>TRBJ2-5|TRBV3-1/TRBV3-2|-|-
CASSPGQETQYF
>TRBJ2-1|TRBV13|-|-
CASSRLDNEQFF
>TRBJ1-1|TRBV5-1|-|-
CASSYRADMNTEAFF
>TRBJ2-3|TRBV28|-|TRBD1
CASSPGTGGTDTQYF
>TRBJ2-2|TRBV19|-|TRBD2
CASSPRLAGGPGTGELFF
>TRBJ1-2|TRBV28|-|-
CATGGYYGYTF
>TRBJ1-4|TRBV5-1|-|-
CASSLTGTTNEKLFF
>TRBJ1-3|TRBV29-1|-|-
CSVERGTGNTIYF
>TRBJ2-1|TRBV13|once|-
CASSVSYNEQFF
>TRBJ2-1|TRBV5-4|-|TRBD2
CASSTNLAGGTYNEQFF
>TRBJ2-7|TRBV9|-|-
CASSVLAGSEQYF
>TRBJ1-4|TRBV4-1|-|-
CASSQSYYGEKLFF
>TRBJ1-5|TRBV20-1|-|-
CSATVNQPQHF
>TRBJ2-3|TRBV5-1|-|-
CASSPTVLRFPDTQYF
>TRBJ2-7|TRBV5-1|few|-
CASSLSRAYEQYF
>TRBJ1-2|TRBV15|-|-
CATSRAPGEKDGYTF
>TRBJ1-4|TRBV4-2|-|TRBD1
CASSQRQGGNNEKLFF